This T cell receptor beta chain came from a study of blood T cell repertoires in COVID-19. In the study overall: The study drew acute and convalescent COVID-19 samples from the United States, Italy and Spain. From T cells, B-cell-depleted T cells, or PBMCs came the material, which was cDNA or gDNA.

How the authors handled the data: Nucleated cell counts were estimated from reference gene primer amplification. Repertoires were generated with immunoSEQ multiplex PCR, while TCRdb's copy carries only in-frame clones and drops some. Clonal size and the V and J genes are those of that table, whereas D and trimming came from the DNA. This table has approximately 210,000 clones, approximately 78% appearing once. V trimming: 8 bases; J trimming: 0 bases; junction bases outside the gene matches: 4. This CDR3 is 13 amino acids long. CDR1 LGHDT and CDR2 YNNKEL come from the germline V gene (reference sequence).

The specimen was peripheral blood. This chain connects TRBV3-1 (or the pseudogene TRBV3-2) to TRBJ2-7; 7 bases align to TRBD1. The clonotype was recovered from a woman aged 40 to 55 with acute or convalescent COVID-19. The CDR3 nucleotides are TGTGCCAGCGGACGGACAGGCTCCTACGAGCAGTACTTC. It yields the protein CASGRTGSYEQYF.